This passage covers 29 T cell receptor beta chains from one sample sequenced in a study of T-cell reconstitution after alpha-beta-depleted transplantation in children. Researchers prepared the TCRbeta library using unique molecular identifiers, the study reports. Each CDR3 protein is one row after TCRdb ran MiXCR on the PCR reads. In the table there are some 76,000 distinct CDR3 sequences, approximately 10% of which are singletons. This sample comprised PBMCs, obtained before TCRalphabeta/CD19-depleted stem cell transplant. The receptors derive from a boy aged 5-17 years with acute myeloid leukemia, due to receive a stem cell transplant.

This clonotype has ten or more counts. The chain couples TRBV11-1 to TRBJ2-1; 8 bases are shared with TRBD2. The ends lost 4 bases at V and 2 bases at J; junction bases unmatched: 7. This CDR3 region has 16 residues. The V gene's germline CDR1 is SGHAT and CDR2 FQDESV (reference sequence). CDR3: CASSSLVLAAYNEQFF. The CDR3 DNA follows: TGTGCCAGCAGCTCGCTGGTACTAGCGGCCTACAATGAGCAGTTCTTC.

This clonotype has only a few counts. The chain employs TRBV6-2 or TRBV6-3 and TRBJ2-7; 10 bases fit TRBD2. CDR1 and CDR2 from the germline V gene are MNHEY and SVGEGT. The CDR3 is 15 amino acids. V lost 7 bases to trimming and J lost 2 bases; unmatched junction nucleotides: 8. CDR3 loop: CASTAGLAAPYEQYF. CDR3 DNA: TGTGCCAGCACCGCCGGACTAGCGGCCCCCTACGAGCAGTACTTC.

This clonotype was seen repeatedly, ten times or more. CDR3 region: CASSLRRVRDRQETQYF. The CDR3 nucleotides are TGTGCCAGCAGCTTAAGGCGAGTCCGGGACCGACAAGAGACCCAGTACTTC. V is TRBV7-8 and J is TRBJ2-5, with D perhaps TRBD1 or TRBD2 (5 bases each). V lost 2 bases and J 2 bases, leaving 18 bases between the germline ends. The CDR3 has 17 amino acids. Germline assignment: CDR1 SGHVS and CDR2 FQNEAQ. The whole variable domain, filled in from reference TRBV7-8 and TRBJ2-5, reads GAGVSQSPRYKVAKRGQDVALRCDPISGHVSLFWYQQALGQGPEFLTYFQNEAQLDKSGLPSDRFFAERPEGSVSTLKIQRTQQEDSAVYLCASSLRRVRDRQETQYFGPGTRLLVL.

This clonotype was found many times. The chain uses TRBV7-2 and TRBJ1-2; TRBD1 matches at 8 bases. The CDR3 runs 14 residues. J lost 0 bases, V lost 5 bases, and 2 bases had no gene match. Germline lookup yields CDR1 SGHTA and CDR2 FQGNSA. CDR3 residues: CASSRDRPNYGYTF. CDR3 nucleotides: TGTGCCAGCAGCCGGGACAGGCCTAACTATGGCTACACCTTC.

This clonotype was picked up many times. The rearrangement joins TRBV24-1 to TRBJ1-2; D call uncertain. V shed 0 bases and J shed 8 bases, with 6 bases lying between them. Germline CDR1 KGHDR, CDR2 SFDVKD. CDR3 size: 12 residues. CDR3 loop: CATSDLGAGYTF. CDR3 nucleotides: TGTGCCACCAGTGATTTGGGCGCGGGCTACACCTTC.

This clonotype has at least ten counts. The chain couples TRBV5-5 to TRBJ1-1; D is possibly TRBD1 (6 bases). V was clipped by 4 bases and J by 7 bases, with 17 bases between them. The CDR3 has 14 amino acids. From germline, CDR1 is SGHKS and CDR2 YYEKEE (reference sequence). The CDR3 sequence: CASSPSSPDSEAFF. The CDR3 DNA reads TGTGCCAGCAGCCCCAGTTCACCGGACAGTGAAGCTTTCTTT.

This clonotype showed up many times. The V gene is TRBV20-1, the J gene TRBJ2-2, with a weak D call TRBD1 (5 bases). This CDR3 is 11 amino acids long. V lost 7 bases and J 7 bases, leaving 10 bases between the germline ends. Germline CDR1 reads DFQATT; CDR2 reads SNEGSKA (reference sequence). CDR3 residues: CSVLRVGELFF. CDR3 DNA sequence: TGCAGTGTTCTCAGGGTCGGGGAGCTGTTTTTT.

This clonotype was detected ten times or more. J is TRBJ2-7 and V is TRBV6-5, with 7 bases aligning to TRBD1. This CDR3 region has 11 residues. Germline assignment: CDR1 MNHEY and CDR2 SVGAGI. V was clipped by 6 bases and J by 4 bases; unmatched bases: 0. The CDR3 nucleotides read TGTGCCAGCAGACAGGGGTACGAGCAGTACGTC. Encoded protein: CASRQGYEQYV.

This clonotype was counted many times. The chain has TRBV20-1 and TRBJ2-2, with 10 positions matching TRBD2. This CDR3 contains 18 residues. CDR1 and CDR2 (germline): DFQATT, SNEGSKA (reference sequence). The J segment lost 4 bases and the V segment lost 4 bases, leaving 15 bases of the junction unmatched. The CDR3 sequence: CSATPSSGGRAGTGELFF. The CDR3 DNA follows: TGCAGTGCTACCCCCTCTAGCGGGGGCAGAGCTGGCACCGGGGAGCTGTTTTTT.

This chain connects TRBV12-3 or TRBV12-4 to TRBJ2-5; TRBD2 agrees at 13 bases. This CDR3 comprises 18 residues. Germline trimming cut 5 bases from V and 4 bases from J; bases unmatched to any gene: 13. The CDR3 bases are TGTGCCAGCAGTATCCAACTAGCGGGGGGGCGAAGGGGAGAGACCCAGTACTTC. This codes for CASSIQLAGGRRGETQYF.

The gene calls are TRBV11-2 and TRBJ2-1, with 8 positions matching TRBD2. Germline assignment: CDR1 SGHAT and CDR2 FQNNGV. Unmatched junction bases numbered 10, after V lost 0 bases and J lost 0 bases. The CDR3 sequence is 19 residues long. Written as DNA, the CDR3 is TGTGCCAGCAGCTTAGATCGGGCCGGGGGGGTACCCTCCTACAATGAGCAGTTCTTC. Translating it yields CASSLDRAGGVPSYNEQFF.

This clonotype has just a few counts. The chain couples TRBV28 to TRBJ2-7, with 7 bases lining up with TRBD2. Trimming removed 4 bases from V and 4 bases from J; junction bases left unmatched: 22. In germline, CDR1 is MDHEN, CDR2 SYDVKM. This CDR3 comprises 19 residues. CDR3 nucleotide sequence: TGTGCCAGCAGTTCCCCCCCCCCAGGGACCGGGACTAACGTTTACGAGCAGTACTTC. Protein product: CASSSPPPGTGTNVYEQYF.

This clonotype was observed at least ten times. V usage is TRBV4-2 and J usage is TRBJ2-2; no firm D call. The CDR3 has 14 residues. Trimming cost V 0 bases and J 2 bases, with 4 bases left between them. Germline loops: CDR1 LGHNA, CDR2 YNFKEQ. The DNA for the CDR3 is TGTGCCAGCAGCCAAGACGGCAACACCGGGGAGCTGTTTTTT. Protein product: CASSQDGNTGELFF.

This clonotype was detected ten times or more. J is TRBJ2-3 and V is TRBV10-2; 9 bases are a match to TRBD2. The CDR3 runs to 18 residues. Germline CDR1 reads WSHSY; CDR2 reads SAAADI. Losses at the gene ends were 2 bases for V and 0 bases for J; bases not matched to a gene: 9. Here the CDR3 reads CASSEGNGTSWSTDTQYF. The CDR3 DNA reads TGCGCCAGCAGTGAGGGAAACGGGACTAGCTGGAGCACAGATACGCAGTATTTT.

This chain uses TRBV12-3 or TRBV12-4 with TRBJ2-5; D remains ambiguous. This CDR3 comprises 12 residues. The V end was cut by 6 bases, the J end by 7 bases, with 12 bases between. The CDR3 nucleotides are TGTGCCAGCAGCCAAGGGAAAGTGACCCAGTACTTC. Its protein product is CASSQGKVTQYF.

This clonotype was counted at least ten times. The V call is TRBV7-2, the J call TRBJ1-2; D is unclear. Trimming stripped 0 bases from V and 4 bases from J, with 12 bases between. The CDR3 consists of 15 residues. The V gene's germline CDR1 is SGHTA and CDR2 FQGNSA. CDR3 region: CASSLARRSFYGYTF. The CDR3 region has the DNA TGTGCCAGCAGCTTAGCGCGCAGGAGTTTCTATGGCTACACCTTC.

This clonotype was seen repeatedly, ten times or more. The rearrangement joins TRBV20-1 to TRBJ2-2; D remains unclear. Germline V gives CDR1 DFQATT, CDR2 SNEGSKA (reference sequence). The CDR3 contains 13 residues. V was trimmed by 6 bases and J by 6 bases, leaving 14 bases between them. The CDR3 DNA sequence: TGCAGTGCCGCAAAGAGTCTCCCCGGGGAGCTGTTTTTT. It encodes CSAAKSLPGELFF.

This clonotype has a count of ten or more. The chain couples TRBV7-2 to TRBJ2-4; D not resolved. The CDR3 runs 15 residues. The V end lost 5 bases, the J end lost 0 bases, and 11 bases lay between the germline ends. Germline lookup yields CDR1 SGHTA and CDR2 FQGNSA. CDR3 nucleotide sequence: TGTGCCAGCAGCCCCTCGGGTATAGCCAAAAACATTCAGTACTTC. The encoded protein is CASSPSGIAKNIQYF.

As for this clonotype: This clone may be a read error of a much larger clone one base away. The V call is TRBV6-5, the J call TRBJ2-3; 8 nucleotides line up with TRBD2. Trimming took 2 bases from V and 5 from J; bases not matched to a gene: 12. CDR1 MNHEY and CDR2 SVGAGI come from the germline V gene. CDR3 length: 17 amino acids. This chain's CDR3 is CASSYALTSARVDTQYF. The CDR3 nucleotides are TGTGCCAGCAGTTACGCGCTGACTAGCGCGAGGGTAGATACGCAGTATTTT.

The rearrangement joins TRBV9 to TRBJ2-2; tentatively, D is TRBD1 (6 bases). Deletions cut 3 bases from V and 5 bases from J, with 17 bases between. This CDR3 spans 16 amino acids. CDR1 SGDLS and CDR2 YYNGEE come from the germline V gene. CDR3 nucleotide sequence: TGTGCCAGCAGCGACGGGACATTCCCGGGAACCGGGGAGCTGTTTTTT. As protein: CASSDGTFPGTGELFF.

This clonotype was picked up many times. This chain uses TRBV12-3 or TRBV12-4 with TRBJ1-3; D not certain. The CDR3 is made up of 13 amino acids. Between the trimmed V and J ends, which lost 3 bases and 4 bases, there was a span of 7 bases. The CDR3 here is CASSFVQGNTIYF. CDR3 DNA sequence: TGTGCCAGCAGTTTCGTACAGGGAAACACCATATATTTT.

The chain uses TRBV28 and TRBJ1-2; 7 bases agree with TRBD1. Germline V gives CDR1 MDHEN, CDR2 SYDVKM. V was clipped by 8 bases and J by 6 bases; unmatched bases: 6. The CDR3 totals 12 residues. CDR3 DNA: TGTGCCAGCCGACAGGGTAAGGATGGCTACACCTTC. This sequence encodes CASRQGKDGYTF.

In its sample, this clonotype was seen many times. The genes are TRBV20-1 and TRBJ2-7, with a weak D call TRBD1 (5 bases). The CDR3 has 11 amino acids. Germline CDR1 DFQATT, CDR2 SNEGSKA (reference sequence). The V and J ends lost 6 bases and 6 bases respectively, with 12 bases between them. The CDR3 nucleotides are TGCAGTGCCCCAAGTGGGGCCGAGCAGTACTTC. It specifies CSAPSGAEQYF.

The table lists this clonotype with many counts. The V gene is TRBV10-3, the J gene TRBJ2-7, with D possibly being TRBD1 (5 bases). V was shortened by 0 bases and J by 1 base, with 19 bases between the two germline ends. This CDR3 spans 18 amino acids. CDR1 and CDR2 (germline): ENHRY, SYGVKD. CDR3 protein: CAISESPVGRHRSYEQYF. In DNA, the CDR3 is TGTGCCATCAGTGAGTCGCCGGTGGGTCGGCACAGGTCCTACGAGCAGTACTTC.

This clonotype was seen repeatedly, ten times or more. V is TRBV3-1 and J is TRBJ2-5, with TRBD2 matching over 9 bases. The CDR3 runs 16 residues. Trimming at V came to 3 bases and at J to 0 bases, leaving 5 bases not matched to a gene. The germline V gene has CDR1 LGHDT and CDR2 YNNKEL (reference sequence). The chain's CDR3 is CASSHGAGGYQETQYF. CDR3 DNA: TGTGCCAGCAGCCACGGAGCGGGAGGTTACCAAGAGACCCAGTACTTC.

This clonotype was detected ten times or more. This chain links TRBV6-5 with TRBJ1-4, with a weak D call TRBD1 (5 bases). Germline V gives CDR1 MNHEY, CDR2 SVGAGI. The length of the CDR3 is 16 residues. Between the trimmed V and J ends, which lost 0 bases and 4 bases, there was a span of 12 bases. Here the CDR3 DNA reads TGTGCCAGCAGTTACTCGGGGGGACTGCTTAATGAAAAACTGTTTTTT. It yields the protein CASSYSGGLLNEKLFF.

The chain employs TRBV5-2 and TRBJ2-2; the table gives TRBD2 as D, unverified against the DNA. TRBV5-2 is marked as a pseudogene. The CDR3 length is 17 residues. The CDR3 reads CASNPRRLAANTGELFF. CDR3 nucleotide sequence: TGTGCCAGCAACCCCCGACGACTAGCGGCAAACACCGGGGAGCTGTTTTTT.

In this sample, this clonotype turned up many times. The gene calls are TRBV5-1 and TRBJ2-7, with D possibly being TRBD1 or TRBD2 (5 bases each). CDR3 size: 14 residues. V lost 4 bases and J 2 bases, leaving 13 bases between the germline ends. The germline CDR1 and CDR2 sequences are SGHRS and YFSETQ. The CDR3: CASSPGPQTYEQYF. The CDR3 nucleotides are TGCGCCAGCAGCCCGGGACCACAAACCTACGAGCAGTACTTC. The full variable domain, rest sourced from reference TRBV5-1 and TRBJ2-7, is KAGVTQTPRYLIKTRGQQVTLSCSPISGHRSVSWYQQTPGQGLQFLFEYFSETQRNKGNFPGRFSGRQFSNSRSEMNVSTLELGDSALYLCASSPGPQTYEQYFGPGTRLTVT.

This clonotype was counted between two and nine times. The chain recombines TRBV4-3 with TRBJ2-2; D call uncertain. CDR3 length: 14 amino acids. Germline CDR1 is LGHNA and CDR2 is YSLEER. Between the trimmed V and J ends, which lost 5 bases and 0 bases, there was a span of 7 bases. CDR3 nucleotide sequence: TGCGCCAGCAGCTTAACATCGAACACCGGGGAGCTGTTTTTT. Translating gives CASSLTSNTGELFF.